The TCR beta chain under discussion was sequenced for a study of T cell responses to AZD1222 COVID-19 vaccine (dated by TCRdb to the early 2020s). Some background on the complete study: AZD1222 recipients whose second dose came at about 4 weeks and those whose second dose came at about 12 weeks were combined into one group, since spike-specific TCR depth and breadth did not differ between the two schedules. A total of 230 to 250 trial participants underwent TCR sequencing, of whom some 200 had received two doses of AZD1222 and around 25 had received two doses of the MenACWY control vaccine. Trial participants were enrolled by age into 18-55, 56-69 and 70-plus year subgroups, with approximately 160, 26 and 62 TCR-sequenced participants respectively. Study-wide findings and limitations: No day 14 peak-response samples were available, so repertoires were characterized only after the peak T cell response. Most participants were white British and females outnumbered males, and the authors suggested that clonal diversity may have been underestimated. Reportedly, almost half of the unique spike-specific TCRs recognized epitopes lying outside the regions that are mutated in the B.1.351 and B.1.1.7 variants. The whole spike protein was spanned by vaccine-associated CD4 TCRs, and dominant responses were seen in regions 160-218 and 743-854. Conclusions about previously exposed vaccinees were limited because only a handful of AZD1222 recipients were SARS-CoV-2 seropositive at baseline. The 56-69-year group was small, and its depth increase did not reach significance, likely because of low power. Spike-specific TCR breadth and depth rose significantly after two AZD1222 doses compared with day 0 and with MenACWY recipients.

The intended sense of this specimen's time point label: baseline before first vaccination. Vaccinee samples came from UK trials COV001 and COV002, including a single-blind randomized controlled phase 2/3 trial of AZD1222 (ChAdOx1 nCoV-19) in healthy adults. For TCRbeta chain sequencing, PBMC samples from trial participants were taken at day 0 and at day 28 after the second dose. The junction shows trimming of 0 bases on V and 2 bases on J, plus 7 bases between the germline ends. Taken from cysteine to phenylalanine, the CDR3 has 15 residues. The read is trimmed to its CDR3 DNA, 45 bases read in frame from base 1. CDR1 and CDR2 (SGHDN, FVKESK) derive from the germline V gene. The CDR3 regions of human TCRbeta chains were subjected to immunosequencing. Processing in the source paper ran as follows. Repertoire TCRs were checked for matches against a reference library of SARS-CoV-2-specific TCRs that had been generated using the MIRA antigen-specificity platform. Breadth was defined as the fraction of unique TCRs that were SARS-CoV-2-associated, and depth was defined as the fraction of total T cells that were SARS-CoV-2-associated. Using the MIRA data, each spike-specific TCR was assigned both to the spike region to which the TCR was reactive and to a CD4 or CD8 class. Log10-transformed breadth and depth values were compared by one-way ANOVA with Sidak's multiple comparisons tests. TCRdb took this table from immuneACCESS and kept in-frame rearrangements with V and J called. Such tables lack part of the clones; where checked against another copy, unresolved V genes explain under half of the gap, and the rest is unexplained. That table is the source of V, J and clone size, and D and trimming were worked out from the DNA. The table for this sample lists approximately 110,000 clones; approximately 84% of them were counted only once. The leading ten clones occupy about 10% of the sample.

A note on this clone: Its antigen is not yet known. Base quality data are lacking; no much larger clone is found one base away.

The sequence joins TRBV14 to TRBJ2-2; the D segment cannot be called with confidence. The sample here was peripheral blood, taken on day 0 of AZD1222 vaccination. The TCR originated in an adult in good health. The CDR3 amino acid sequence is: CASSQEMVNTGELFF. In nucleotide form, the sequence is TGTGCCAGCAGCCAAGAGATGGTTAACACCGGGGAGCTGTTTTTT.